This T cell receptor beta chain comes out of a study of memory CD4+ T cells and cytomegalovirus serostatus. The sort gate was single viable CD3+CD4+CD8-CD45RO+ cells for memory CD4+ T cells. The data were produced by immunoSEQ multiplex PCR, yet TCRdb's version contains in-frame clones alone and is incomplete. In the table there are some 50,000 clones, around 78% of which are singletons. The source of this sequence is an adult in good health and CMV-seronegative. What was sequenced was memory CD4+ T cells from blood.

CDR3 nucleotides: TGTGCCAGCAGTTACCACGGAAAACAGGTTCAAGAGACCCAGTACTTC. Its translation: CASSYHGKQVQETQYF. J is TRBJ2-5 and V is TRBV6-6, with D perhaps matching TRBD1 (5 bases). The CDR3 has 16 residues. The germline CDR1 and CDR2 sequences are MNHNY and SVGAGI (reference sequence). Trimming removed 2 bases at V and 2 bases at J, with 15 bases between.